Presented here are 13 T cell receptor beta chains from one specimen sequenced in a study of human T cells and chemical hapten exposure. MiXCR, applied by TCRdb to the RACE reads, yields one record per CDR3 protein. The repertoire holds fewer than 45,000 distinct CDR3 sequences, roughly 12% seen once, with more than 1.5% in the top ten. Time point of the sample: pre-sensitization, week 0. Noted treatment: therapeutic diphenylcyclopropenone sensitization with weekly scalp DPC. Unfractionated whole blood was the source of the extracted total RNA. Sample: whole blood, taken in connection with sensitization to the hapten diphenylcyclopropenone (DPC). These receptors all stem from a middle-aged woman with alopecia areata. Some clones in this sample may be carry-over from other donors' samples.

This clonotype was counted at least ten times. V usage is TRBV11-3 and J usage is TRBJ1-1, with D unresolved. This CDR3 comprises 12 residues. Germline V CDR1 and CDR2: SGHNT, YENEEA. V gave up 5 bases and J gave up 3 bases, with 7 bases separating them. CDR3 sequence reads: CASSPRDTEAFF. In DNA form, the CDR3 reads TGTGCCAGCAGCCCCCGGGACACTGAAGCTTTCTTT.

This clonotype was counted at least ten times. This chain uses TRBV3-1 with TRBJ2-2; D is perhaps TRBD1 (6 bases). Germline CDR1 reads LGHDT; CDR2 reads YNNKEL (reference sequence). The germline V and J ends were trimmed by 8 bases and 6 bases, with 19 bases remaining between them. This CDR3 contains 15 residues. The CDR3 loop reads CASCRGWGPPGELFF. CDR3 nucleotides: TGTGCCAGCTGCCGGGGTTGGGGGCCCCCCGGGGAGCTGTTTTTT.

The table lists this clonotype with many counts. This chain joins TRBV29-1 and TRBJ2-5; no clear D. CDR3 length: 13 amino acids. Germline V gene sequence: CDR1 SQVTM, CDR2 ANQGSEA. V shed 3 bases and J shed 2 bases, with 10 bases lying between them. DNA of the CDR3: TGCAGCGTTGATTGGGCCTCGCAAGAGACCCAGTACTTC. Residues: CSVDWASQETQYF.

This clonotype was seen a few times. The genes are TRBV20-1 and TRBJ2-4, with D possibly being TRBD1 (6 bases). The ends were cut back, 4 bases at V and 7 bases at J, with 14 bases in the middle. This CDR3 spans 13 amino acids. Germline V gives CDR1 DFQATT, CDR2 SNEGSKA (reference sequence). The DNA for the CDR3 is TGCAGTGCTACAGACAGGCCGGCGAACATTCAGTACTTC. This translates into CSATDRPANIQYF.

V usage is TRBV28 and J usage is TRBJ2-1; 10 nucleotides line up with TRBD2. The J segment lost 5 bases and the V segment lost 7 bases, leaving 8 bases of the junction unmatched. CDR1 and CDR2 (germline): MDHEN, SYDVKM. The CDR3 sequence is 15 residues long. The CDR3 nucleotides are TGTGCCAGCACCCTCGGGACTAGCGTCAACAATGAGCAGTTCTTC. Its protein is CASTLGTSVNNEQFF.

This clonotype was recorded many times. The chain links TRBV20-1 to TRBJ2-7; either TRBD1 or TRBD2 may fit D (6 bases each). V dropped 1 base and J dropped 6 bases, with 13 bases sitting between them. CDR3 length: 13 amino acids. Germline assignment: CDR1 DFQATT and CDR2 SNEGSKA (reference sequence). The CDR3 nucleotides read TGCAGTGCTAGAGCCTTCAGGGGAGGCGAGCAGTACTTC. Translating gives CSARAFRGGEQYF.

This clonotype was seen ten or more times. The chain combines TRBV9 with TRBJ2-7; 12 bases agree with TRBD2. Germline V gene data show CDR1 as SGDLS and CDR2 as YYNGEE. V was clipped by 4 bases and J by 3 bases; unmatched bases: 8. CDR3 size: 16 residues. CDR3 protein: CASSRTSGRTLYEQYF. The CDR3 coding sequence is TGTGCCAGCAGCCGTACTAGCGGGAGGACACTCTACGAGCAGTACTTC. Drawing the rest from reference TRBV9 and TRBJ2-7, the complete variable domain is DSGVTQTPKHLITATGQRVTLRCSPRSGDLSVYWYQQSLDQGLQFLIQYYNGEERAKGNILERFSAQQFPDLHSELNLSSLELGDSALYFCASSRTSGRTLYEQYFGPGTRLTVT.

The rearrangement links TRBV30 to TRBJ2-3; possibly TRBD2 for D (5 bases). This CDR3 region has 12 residues. Deletions cut 2 bases from V and 6 bases from J, with 9 bases between. Germline V lookup: CDR1 GTSNPN, CDR2 SVGIG (reference sequence). The CDR3 region has the DNA TGTGCCTGGAGTCCGGGCGGGGATACGCAGTATTTT. It specifies CAWSPGGDTQYF.

This clonotype was recorded at least ten times. The chain links TRBV28 to TRBJ1-2; 7 bases map to TRBD1. V was clipped by 4 bases and J by 2 bases; unmatched bases: 4. Germline-derived CDR1 and CDR2 are MDHEN and SYDVKM. This CDR3 has 14 amino acids. The CDR3 loop is CASSYRQGNYGYTF. As DNA, the CDR3 is TGTGCCAGCAGTTACCGACAGGGAAACTATGGCTACACCTTC.

As concerns this clonotype: This may be a read error: a much more frequent sequence differs by one nucleotide. The chain carries TRBV11-2 and TRBJ2-5; TRBD2 agrees at 7 bases. This CDR3 comprises 16 residues. CDR1 and CDR2 (germline): SGHAT, FQNNGV. V shed 5 bases and J 2 bases; nucleotides not matched to a gene: 11. The CDR3 is CASSLCPGLRQETQYF. CDR3 in DNA: TGTGCCAGCAGCCTCTGCCCGGGACTAAGACAAGAGACCCAGTACTTC.

This clonotype came up many times. The chain couples TRBV28 to TRBJ2-1; D is unclear. This CDR3 has 15 amino acids. Germline V lookup: CDR1 MDHEN, CDR2 SYDVKM. V lost 2 bases to trimming and J lost 5 bases, with 13 bases between them. CDR3: CASSLRVEQNNEQFF. Here the CDR3 DNA reads TGTGCCAGCAGTTTACGGGTCGAGCAAAACAATGAGCAGTTCTTC.

This clonotype occurred many times. This CDR3 reads CASSYTPLALVPYNEQFF. The CDR3 bases are TGTGCCAGCAGTTACACCCCACTAGCTTTAGTCCCCTACAATGAGCAGTTCTTC. V and J are TRBV6-5 and TRBJ2-1; possible D gene TRBD2, 6 bases. The CDR3 is 18 amino acids. Looked up from germline, CDR1 is MNHEY and CDR2 is SVGAGI. V was trimmed by 2 bases and J by 2 bases, leaving 19 bases between them.

In this sample, this clonotype turned up many times. This chain links TRBV29-1 with TRBJ2-7, with D maybe TRBD2 (6 bases). Trimming took off 7 bases at V and 7 bases at J, with 20 bases between the two ends. The CDR3 has 13 residues. CDR1 is SQVTM, CDR2 ANQGSEA, per germline. The CDR3 DNA is TGCAGCGCTTCTAGCTGGAGGGGTGTGGAGCAGTACTTC. Its protein is CSASSWRGVEQYF.